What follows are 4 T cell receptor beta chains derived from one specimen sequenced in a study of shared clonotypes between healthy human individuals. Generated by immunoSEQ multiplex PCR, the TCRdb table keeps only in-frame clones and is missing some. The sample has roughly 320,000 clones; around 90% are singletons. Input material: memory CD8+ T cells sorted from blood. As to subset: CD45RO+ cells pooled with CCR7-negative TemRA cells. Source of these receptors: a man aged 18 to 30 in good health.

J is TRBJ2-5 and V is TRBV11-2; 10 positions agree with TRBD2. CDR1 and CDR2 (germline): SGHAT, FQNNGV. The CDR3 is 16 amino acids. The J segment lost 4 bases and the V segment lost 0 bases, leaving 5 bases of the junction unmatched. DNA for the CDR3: TGTGCCAGCAGCTTAGAAGCGGGAGGGCCCCGAGAGACCCAGTACTTC. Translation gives CASSLEAGGPRETQYF.

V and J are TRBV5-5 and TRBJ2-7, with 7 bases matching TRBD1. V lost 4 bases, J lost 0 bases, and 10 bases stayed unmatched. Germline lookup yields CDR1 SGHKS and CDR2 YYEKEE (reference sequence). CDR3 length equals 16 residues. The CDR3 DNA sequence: TGTGCCAGCAGCGACTTACAGGGGCGAAACTCCTACGAGCAGTACTTC. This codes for CASSDLQGRNSYEQYF.

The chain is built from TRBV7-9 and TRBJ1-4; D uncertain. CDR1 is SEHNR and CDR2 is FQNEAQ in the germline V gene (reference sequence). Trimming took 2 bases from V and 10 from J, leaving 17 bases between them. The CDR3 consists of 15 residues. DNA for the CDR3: TGTGCCAGCAGCTTATTCCGCTTGAATGAGGGAAAACTGTTTTTT. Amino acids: CASSLFRLNEGKLFF.

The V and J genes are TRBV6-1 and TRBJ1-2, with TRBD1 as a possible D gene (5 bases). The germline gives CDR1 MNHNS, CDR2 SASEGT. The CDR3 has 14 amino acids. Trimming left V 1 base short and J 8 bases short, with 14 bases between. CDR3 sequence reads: CASSEGRGLEGYTF. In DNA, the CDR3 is TGTGCCAGCAGTGAAGGCCGGGGCCTTGAAGGCTACACCTTC.